Each of the 7 T cell receptor delta chains below was sequenced from the same sample in a study of γδ T cells in repeated Plasmodium falciparum infection. Vgamma9/Vdelta2+ and Vdelta2-negative gammadelta T cells were flow-sorted from PBMC for bulk sequencing. TCRdb reprocessed the multiplex PCR reads through CATT. The sample lists 80,000 to 95,000 delta-chain clones, almost 1.5% occurring once. Specimen: gamma-delta T cells from blood. These receptor sequences come from a pool of human donors (malaria-infected and uninfected, not separated).

This clone was seen only a few times. This may arise from a read error, as a much more abundant clone is one base away. Other nucleotide sequences in the sample specify the same CDR3. This chain links TRDV1 with TRDJ1; 7 nucleotides line up with TRDD3. Germline assignment: CDR1 TSWWSYY and CDR2 QGS. The CDR3 spans 18 residues. The junction had 13 bases not matched to a gene; V was cut back by 3 bases and J by 0 bases. The CDR3 DNA reads as TGTGCTCTTGGGGAGCCCCTTTCGTTCGGGGGATACACCGATAAACTCATCTTT. It is translated as CALGEPLSFGGYTDKLIF.

As for this clone: The protein in TCRdb stems from a much larger clone and differs at residue 10 from this DNA's translation, likely a read error; here the protein is translated from the DNA. V and J are TRDV1 and TRDJ1; 7 nucleotides line up with TRDD3. The J gene comes from matching the DNA to germline here; TCRdb lacks it. The CDR3 runs 16 residues. J gave up 1 base and V 4 bases, and 9 bases lay outside the gene matches. Germline-derived CDR1 and CDR2 are TSWWSYY and QGS. This CDR3 reads CALGGEGYSRTDKLIF. The CDR3 DNA reads as TGTGCTCTTGGGGGAGAGGGATACTCCCGCACCGATAAACTCATCTTT.

This clone has a handful of counts. A far larger clone differs by one base, so this is likely a read error. Other nucleotide sequences in the sample specify the same CDR3. The gene calls are TRDV3 and TRDJ1, with 8 bases identical to TRDD3. This CDR3 has 16 amino acids. After removal of 1 base from V and 8 bases from J, the junction contained 18 bases not matched to a gene. CDR1 and CDR2 (germline): TVYSNPD, GDNSRS (reference sequence). The CDR3 here is CAFKRPTGGYYCKLIF. The CDR3 bases are TGTGCCTTTAAGAGACCTACTGGGGGGTACTACTGCAAACTCATCTTT.

This clone was observed many times. It differs at one base from a far larger clone, so likely a read error. Within the sample, other DNA sequences also encode this same CDR3. The chain employs TRDV2 and TRDJ1, with 8 bases aligning to TRDD3. Because TCRdb records no J gene, it was assigned here through a match of the DNA to germline. Germline assignment: CDR1 GEAIGNYY and CDR2 EKD. The CDR3 consists of 17 residues. The junction had 10 bases not matched to a gene; V was cut back by 1 base and J by 1 base. CDR3 loop: CACDTGEGILCTDKLIF. CDR3 coding DNA: TGTGCCTGTGACACGGGGGAGGGGATACTTTGCACCGATAAACTCATCTTT.

Points on this clone: This DNA's translation and the protein TCRdb lists, from a much larger clone, do not match at residue 8, likely due to a read error; the protein shown is translated from the DNA. The gene calls are TRDV2 and TRDJ1; D is possibly TRDD3 (6 bases). This CDR3 has 16 amino acids. V shed 1 base and J shed 0 bases, with 14 bases lying between them. Germline CDR1 reads GEAIGNYY; CDR2 reads EKD. CDR3 residues: CACDTLLRDNTDKLIF. In DNA, the CDR3 is TGTGCCTGTGACACGCTACTGAGGGATAACACCGATAAACTCATCTTT.

This clone was detected ten times or more. A much larger clonotype is one base distant, so this may be a read error. Other DNA sequences in this specimen translate into the identical CDR3. V usage is TRDV1 and J usage is TRDJ1; 7 nucleotides agree with TRDD2. Germline-derived CDR1 and CDR2 are TSWWSYY and QGS. The CDR3 runs 20 residues. The CDR3 sequence is CALGESLPFLRAGGPDKLIF. The CDR3 DNA is TGTGCCCTTGGGGAATCCTTACCTTTCCTACGGGCCGGGGGCCCCGATAAACTCATCTTT.

As regards this clone: A far larger clone differs by one base, so this is likely a read error. Other DNA sequences from this sample encode an identical CDR3 as well. This rearrangement joins TRDV1 to TRDJ1, with a weak D call TRDD2 (6 bases). No J gene was available from TCRdb, and it was assigned here by a germline match of the DNA. The ends were cut back, 3 bases at V and 0 bases at J, with 38 bases in the middle. Germline V gene data show CDR1 as TSWWSYY and CDR2 as QGS. The length of the CDR3 is 24 residues. This CDR3 is CALGERSNLPILRPTLPYTDKLIF. CDR3 coding DNA: TGTGCTCTTGGGGAGCGGTCCAACTTGCCTATCCTACGCCCTACTCTCCCCTACACCGATAAACTCATCTTT.